Listed here are 9 T cell receptor beta chains from one sample, sequenced in a study of synovial regulatory T cells in juvenile arthritis. Assay used: immunoSEQ multiplex PCR; TCRdb lists only in-frame clones, some missing. This listing includes about 10,000 clones. The sample consisted of Treg cells from blood. As to subset: remaining (HLA-DR-negative) circulating blood Treg cells. The receptors here all came from a donor younger than 30 with juvenile idiopathic arthritis.

The chain carries TRBV20-1 and TRBJ2-1; no DNA is available, so the TRBD2 call from TCRdb remains unchecked. Per germline, CDR1 DFQATT and CDR2 SNEGSKA (reference sequence). This CDR3 comprises 11 residues. No nucleotide data were recorded. CDR3 residues: CSAGGVDEQFF.

The V and J genes are TRBV6-1 and TRBJ1-1. Germline V lookup: CDR1 MNHNS, CDR2 SASEGT. The CDR3 is 13 residues long. The coding DNA is unavailable. CDR3 loop: CASSERENTEAFF.

J is TRBJ1-1 and V is TRBV18; no DNA is available, so the TRBD1 call from TCRdb remains unchecked. The CDR3 covers 14 residues. No DNA accompanies this entry. Germline V gene data show CDR1 as KGHSH and CDR2 as LQKENI. CDR3 sequence reads: CASSPRQEFTEAFF.

J is TRBJ2-7 and V is TRBV6-1; TCRdb lists TRBD2, though no DNA is available to test this call. Germline CDR1 is MNHNS and CDR2 is SASEGT. CDR3 length: 14 residues. There is no recorded DNA. This CDR3 is CASSEPPLSYEQYF.

This chain joins TRBV7-8 and TRBJ1-1; TCRdb gives TRBD1 as the D gene, but with no DNA this cannot be confirmed. There are 16 residues in the CDR3. The entry carries no DNA sequence. The germline V gene has CDR1 SGHVS and CDR2 FQNEAQ. CDR3 sequence reads: CASSLGSSGLNTEAFF.

The chain carries TRBV6-4 and TRBJ2-2; as DNA is missing, the TRBD1 call by TCRdb cannot be tested. Germline V CDR1 and CDR2: MRHNA, SNTAGT. The CDR3 is made up of 15 amino acids. The DNA sequence is not available. CDR3 in amino acids: CASSRQGRFDGELFF.

This chain uses TRBV7-8 with TRBJ2-7; as DNA is missing, the TRBD1 call by TCRdb cannot be tested. The CDR3 sequence is 14 residues long. No DNA was logged. Per the germline V gene, CDR1 is SGHVS and CDR2 is FQNEAQ. The CDR3 sequence: CASSRRDSSYEQYF.

V usage is TRBV6-1 and J usage is TRBJ1-3. Looked up from germline, CDR1 is MNHNS and CDR2 is SASEGT. CDR3 length: 18 amino acids. The DNA sequence is not available. CDR3 sequence: CASSAPLGIWVSGNTIYF.

The V gene is TRBV19, the J gene TRBJ1-4. From germline, CDR1 is LNHDA and CDR2 SQIVND (reference sequence). The CDR3 is 17 residues long. DNA was not recorded. The CDR3 region is CASSMFRVRTTNEKLFF.